These 17 T cell receptor beta chains were sequenced from one sample in a study of graft-versus-host responses after intestinal transplantation (dated by TCRdb to the early 2020s). The time point label on this specimen signifies: cells obtained before transplantation from donor or recipient. Preparation of the library involved the immunoSEQ multiplex PCR assay. Sourced from immuneACCESS, this table was stored by TCRdb with only in-frame sequences that have V and J called. A share of the clones is absent; for the studies checked, an unresolved V gene accounts for under half, and the remainder has no known explanation. This sample is represented by over 85,000 clones; just under 95% of them were singletons. Less than 0.55% of the sample comes from the top ten. These TCRs are of unknown antigen specificity. The material sequenced was unstimulated CD8+ T cells sorted from spleen or lymph node cells, taken before intestinal transplant. Every receptor here comes from a human donor who received an intestinal transplant.

This chain connects TRBV9 to TRBJ1-1, with TRBD1 as a possible D gene (5 bases). Trimming shortened V by 0 bases and J by 4 bases, and 10 bases separated the two germline ends. This CDR3 is built from 14 residues. The germline V gene has CDR1 SGDLS and CDR2 YYNGEE. This chain's CDR3 is CASSVDGGATEAFF. DNA for the CDR3: TGTGCCAGCAGCGTAGATGGGGGTGCCACTGAAGCTTTCTTT.

The chain carries TRBV4-1 and TRBJ1-1; D unresolved. The CDR3 length is 13 residues. The germline CDR1 and CDR2 sequences are MGHRA and YSYEKL. With 1 base removed from V and 2 bases from J, the gap between germline ends came to 5 bases. CDR3 loop: CASSQAPNTEAFF. CDR3 nucleotide sequence: TGCGCCAGCAGCCAAGCACCTAACACTGAAGCTTTCTTT.

V is TRBV9 and J is TRBJ2-7; D gene ambiguous. The ends were cut back, 0 bases at V and 5 bases at J, with 9 bases in the middle. CDR1 is SGDLS, CDR2 YYNGEE, per germline. The CDR3 is 13 residues long. The CDR3 here is CASSVGGRNEQYF. CDR3 sequence (DNA): TGTGCCAGCAGCGTAGGAGGTCGGAACGAGCAGTACTTC. Drawing the rest from reference TRBV9 and TRBJ2-7, the complete variable domain is DSGVTQTPKHLITATGQRVTLRCSPRSGDLSVYWYQQSLDQGLQFLIQYYNGEERAKGNILERFSAQQFPDLHSELNLSSLELGDSALYFCASSVGGRNEQYFGPGTRLTVT.

The V gene is TRBV27, the J gene TRBJ2-7, with TRBD2 matching 8 bases. Trimming took 4 bases from V and 2 from J; bases not matched to a gene: 4. CDR1 is MNHEY and CDR2 is SMNVEV in the germline V gene (reference sequence). The CDR3 length is 14 residues. CDR3 in amino acids: CASSWAGGPYEQYF. In DNA form, the CDR3 reads TGTGCCAGCAGTTGGGCGGGAGGCCCCTACGAGCAGTACTTC.

The chain joins TRBV6-5 to TRBJ1-1, with D possibly matching TRBD1 (6 bases). The CDR3 is made up of 12 amino acids. Germline CDR1 is MNHEY and CDR2 is SVGAGI. The V and J ends lost 6 bases and 2 bases respectively, with 7 bases between them. DNA of the CDR3: TGTGCCAGCAGACAGGGAAACACTGAAGCTTTCTTT. Its protein product is CASRQGNTEAFF.

The rearrangement uses TRBV6-1 and TRBJ2-7; no definite D call. There are 13 residues in the CDR3. Germline CDR1 and CDR2: MNHNS and SASEGT. V lost 2 bases, J lost 1 base, and 6 bases lay in between. The CDR3 coding sequence is TGTGCCAGCAGTGAAAGGAAATCCTACGAGCAGTACTTC. Translation gives CASSERKSYEQYF.

The chain is built from TRBV28 and TRBJ2-1; D not certain. V lost 2 bases and J lost 9, with 11 bases in between. CDR1 MDHEN and CDR2 SYDVKM come from the germline V gene. The CDR3 consists of 13 residues. The CDR3 DNA sequence: TGTGCCAGCAGTTTAGGTCCCAGAACTGAGCAGTTCTTC. This codes for CASSLGPRTEQFF.

The chain couples TRBV4-1 to TRBJ1-5; the match to TRBD1 covers 8 bases. Germline V lookup: CDR1 MGHRA, CDR2 YSYEKL. J lost 5 bases, V lost 3 bases, and 6 bases had no gene match. The CDR3 runs to 15 residues. CDR3 bases: TGCGCCAGCAGCCACCCACAGGGGGGGGATCAGCCCCAGCATTTT. Amino acids: CASSHPQGGDQPQHF.

This clone showed up just once. V is TRBV7-3 and J is TRBJ2-1, with 12 bases lining up with TRBD2. The CDR3 consists of 14 residues. The germline V gene has CDR1 SGHTA and CDR2 FQGTGA. V shed 5 bases, J shed 7 bases, and the junction held 3 bases outside the gene matches. The CDR3 is CASSQGLAGNEQFF. In nucleotides, the CDR3 is TGTGCCAGCAGCCAAGGACTAGCGGGAAATGAGCAGTTCTTC.

This clone has more than one count but fewer than ten. The V call is TRBV10-2, the J call TRBJ2-7; maybe TRBD1 (6 bases). CDR1 is WSHSY, CDR2 SAAADI, per germline. The CDR3 is 11 amino acids. V shed 8 bases and J shed 1 base, with 6 bases lying between them. This CDR3 reads CASGQSYEQYF. The DNA for the CDR3 is TGCGCCAGCGGACAGTCCTACGAGCAGTACTTC.

The chain carries TRBV11-2 and TRBJ2-5; no firm D call. CDR1 and CDR2 from the germline V gene are SGHAT and FQNNGV. The CDR3 is 13 residues long. The V gene lost 1 base and the J gene lost 3 bases, with 6 bases spanning the gap. The CDR3 DNA sequence: TGTGCCAGCAGCTTAGGAGACGAAGAGACCCAGTACTTC. Translating it yields CASSLGDEETQYF.

This clone was picked up one time. The CDR3 DNA is TGTGCCAGCGAATTATCGTACGGGGCCAACGTCCTGACTTTC. Protein product: CASELSYGANVLTF. V and J are TRBV28 and TRBJ2-6, with D uncertain. The ends were cut back, 8 bases at V and 4 bases at J, with 12 bases in the middle. The CDR3 has 14 amino acids. Germline lookup yields CDR1 MDHEN and CDR2 SYDVKM.

The CDR3 nucleotides read TGTGCCAGCAAACTGGGACAGGCCGCAACTAATGAAAAACTGTTTTTT. Translated: CASKLGQAATNEKLFF. The chain employs TRBV2 and TRBJ1-4, with 8 bases aligning to TRBD1. This CDR3 comprises 16 residues. The germline CDR1 and CDR2 sequences are SNHLY and FYNNEI. Losses at the gene ends were 7 bases for V and 0 bases for J; bases not matched to a gene: 7.

The rearrangement links TRBV29-1 to TRBJ2-4; the D is unclear. CDR1 SQVTM and CDR2 ANQGSEA come from the germline V gene. Trimming took 3 bases from V and 5 from J, leaving 5 bases between them. The CDR3 spans 11 residues. The CDR3 nucleotides are TGCAGCGTTGATTCAGAAAACATTCAGTACTTC. This sequence encodes CSVDSENIQYF.

This chain links TRBV27 with TRBJ2-6; 7 bases line up with TRBD1. This CDR3 is built from 17 residues. After removal of 4 bases from V and 3 bases from J, the junction contained 9 bases not matched to a gene. Germline loops: CDR1 MNHEY, CDR2 SMNVEV (reference sequence). CDR3 sequence reads: CASSSGTALYGANVLTF. The CDR3 region has the DNA TGTGCCAGCAGTTCCGGGACAGCGCTGTATGGGGCCAACGTCCTGACTTTC.

The genes are TRBV28 and TRBJ2-3; tentative D call: TRBD2 (6 bases). The germline gives CDR1 MDHEN, CDR2 SYDVKM. The CDR3 is 13 residues long. The V end was cut by 5 bases, the J end by 3 bases, with 9 bases between. The CDR3 loop is CASSRGGTDTQYF. The CDR3 nucleotides read TGTGCCAGCAGTCGTGGGGGGACAGATACGCAGTATTTT.

The chain combines TRBV30 with TRBJ1-2; D unresolved. CDR1 and CDR2 (germline): GTSNPN, SVGIG (reference sequence). The CDR3 spans 11 residues. The V end was cut by 6 bases, the J end by 5 bases, with 10 bases between. The CDR3 spells CACFGDYGYTF. The CDR3 nucleotides are TGTGCCTGCTTCGGGGATTATGGCTACACCTTC.